This TCR beta chain stems from a study of T cells expressing NK-cell markers. The wider study: Beta-chain profiling covered CD3+CD56+NKG2C+, CD3+CD56+NKG2C- and CD3+CD56-NKG2C+ sorted subsets. Eight donors were sequenced, of whom seven were HCMV-seropositive, while the remaining one was HCMV-seronegative. The study, taken as a whole, reports: Dominant NKG2C+ clonotypes accounted for roughly 1.0-7.0% of CD8+ T cells in 5 to 7 donors.

As concerns this clonotype: What it recognizes is unknown.

This CDR3 has 13 residues. Germline lookup yields CDR1 MNHNS and CDR2 SASEGT. TCRdb reprocessed the 5' RACE reads, keeping one entry per CDR3 protein, no DNA. The record lists about 170,000 distinct CDR3 sequences, of which the ten most abundant hold 20%. This TCR was sampled from a man between 18 and 69 years old in good health. The chain employs TRBV6-1 and TRBJ2-3. The sequencing input was blood T cells: a sorted CD56 or NKG2C T cell subset, CD4+ or CD8+ T cells, or bulk PBMC T cells (not recorded which). The CDR3 sequence: CASSTKGTDTQYF.